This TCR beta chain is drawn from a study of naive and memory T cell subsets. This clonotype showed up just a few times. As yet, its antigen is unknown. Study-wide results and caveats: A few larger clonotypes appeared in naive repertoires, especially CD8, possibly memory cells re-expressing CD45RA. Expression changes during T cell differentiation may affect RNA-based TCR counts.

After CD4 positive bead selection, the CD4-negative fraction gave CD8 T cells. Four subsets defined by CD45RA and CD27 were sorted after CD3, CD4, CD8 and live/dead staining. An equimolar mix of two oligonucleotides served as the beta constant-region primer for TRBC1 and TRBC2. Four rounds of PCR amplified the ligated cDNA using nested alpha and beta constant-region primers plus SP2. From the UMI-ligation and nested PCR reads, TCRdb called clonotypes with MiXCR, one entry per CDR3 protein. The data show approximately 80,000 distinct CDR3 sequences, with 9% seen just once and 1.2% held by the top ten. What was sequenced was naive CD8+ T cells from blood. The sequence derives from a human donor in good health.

CDR3 bases: TGCAGCGTTGATCCAGGGAACACTGAAGCTTTCTTT. Its protein is CSVDPGNTEAFF. The chain links TRBV29-1 to TRBJ1-1, with unresolved D. Trimming removed 3 bases at V and 1 base at J, with 6 bases between. CDR1 and CDR2 from the germline V gene are SQVTM and ANQGSEA. The CDR3 is made up of 12 amino acids.